These 30 T cell receptor beta chains originate from one sample sequenced in a study of breast tumors, draining lymph nodes, adjacent tissues. In TCRdb, the multiplex PCR reads were re-called with MiXCR into one record per CDR3 protein. The repertoire holds 200,000 to 250,000 distinct CDR3 sequences, with around 34% as singletons. Samples came from axillary lymph nodes draining the breast cancer. The sequencing input was axillary lymph node tissue. These receptors were obtained from a female donor with breast cancer. Some clones in this sample may be carry-over from other donors' samples.

The gene calls are TRBV29-1 and TRBJ1-2; tentatively, D is TRBD1 (5 bases). In germline, CDR1 is SQVTM, CDR2 ANQGSEA. V lost 6 bases to trimming and J lost 6 bases, with 14 bases between them. The CDR3 is made up of 12 amino acids. The CDR3 DNA reads TGCAGCGTGGGTCAGTGGGGGAATGGCTACACCTTC. This sequence encodes CSVGQWGNGYTF.

This clonotype was detected many times. The chain has TRBV20-1 and TRBJ2-5, with 7 bases identical to TRBD1. The germline gives CDR1 DFQATT, CDR2 SNEGSKA (reference sequence). Unmatched junction bases numbered 15, after V lost 6 bases and J lost 5 bases. This CDR3 is 15 amino acids long. The CDR3 sequence is CSAGPGTEYGETQYF. DNA for the CDR3: TGCAGTGCAGGGCCCGGGACAGAATATGGGGAGACCCAGTACTTC.

This chain joins TRBV20-1 and TRBJ2-1; TRBD2 matches at 10 bases. The CDR3 consists of 16 residues. The germline V gene has CDR1 DFQATT and CDR2 SNEGSKA (reference sequence). Losses at the gene ends were 0 bases for V and 6 bases for J; bases not matched to a gene: 8. The CDR3 DNA sequence: TGCAGTGCTAGAGATGTTTCGAGCGGGAGGGCCAATGAGCAGTTCTTC. This sequence encodes CSARDVSSGRANEQFF.

This chain links TRBV20-1 with TRBJ1-1; D gene ambiguous. The length of the CDR3 is 13 residues. Germline V gene data show CDR1 as DFQATT and CDR2 as SNEGSKA (reference sequence). V shed 6 bases and J shed 1 base, with 12 bases lying between them. The CDR3 DNA reads TGCAGTGCCGAGAGATCACCGAACACTGAAGCTTTCTTT. Its protein product is CSAERSPNTEAFF.

About this clonotype itself: The final CDR3 position lacks the conserved phenylalanine or tryptophan, pointing to a likely read error. The DNA is left out, because the CDR3 cannot be placed on it with certainty; the CDR3 is given as TCRdb lists it. The genes are TRBV6-4 and TRBJ2-2; TRBD2, as called in the table, went unchecked against the DNA. Germline CDR1 is MRHNA and CDR2 is SNTAGT. 16 amino acids form the CDR3, both terminal residues included. The CDR3 loop is CASSEPGGRTPGSCQS.

This chain links TRBV2 with TRBJ1-3, with a tentative D call TRBD1 (6 bases). Germline assignment: CDR1 SNHLY and CDR2 FYNNEI. The CDR3 is made up of 14 amino acids. Trimming took off 8 bases at V and 8 bases at J, with 19 bases between the two ends. CDR3: CASPAGTYGYTIYF. CDR3 in DNA: TGTGCCAGCCCGGCAGGGACATATGGCTACACCATATATTTT.

This clonotype was recorded at least ten times. The CDR3 sequence: CASSQDTLKTKLFF. The CDR3 bases are TGTGCCAGCAGCCAAGATACCCTTAAGACGAAGCTGTTTTTT. This chain uses TRBV4-2 with TRBJ2-2; D ambiguous. Per the germline V gene, CDR1 is LGHNA and CDR2 is YNFKEQ. V was cut by 0 bases and J by 12 bases, with 14 bases left in between. The length of the CDR3 is 14 residues.

This sequence joins TRBV7-6 and TRBJ2-2; 11 bases line up with TRBD2. The germline V gene encodes CDR1 SGHVS and CDR2 FNYEAQ. The V and J ends lost 5 bases and 5 bases, in that order; junction bases with no gene match: 13. The length of the CDR3 is 18 residues. Here the CDR3 DNA reads TGTGCCAGCAGCCATCTCTCTCTAGCGGGAGGTCGGACCGGGGAGCTGTTTTTT. Translated, it gives CASSHLSLAGGRTGELFF.

Concerning this clonotype: A much more abundant neighbour one base away suggests this may be a read error. The chain links TRBV6-4 to TRBJ2-2, with 9 bases identical to TRBD2. Germline V lookup: CDR1 MRHNA, CDR2 SNTAGT. The CDR3 is 15 residues long. CDR3 in amino acids: CAGSLEAGGYGELFF. CDR3 DNA sequence: TGTGCCGGCAGTCTCGAAGCGGGGGGATACGGGGAGCTGTTTTTT.

The genes are TRBV27 and TRBJ1-2; D perhaps matches TRBD1 (6 bases). Between the trimmed V and J ends, which lost 8 bases and 4 bases, there was a span of 11 bases. CDR3 length: 12 amino acids. Germline CDR1 MNHEY, CDR2 SMNVEV (reference sequence). CDR3 sequence reads: CASQDRFYGYTF. The CDR3 DNA follows: TGTGCCAGCCAAGACAGGTTCTATGGCTACACCTTC.

This clonotype was detected ten times or more. The rearrangement links TRBV20-1 to TRBJ2-1; TRBD1 aligns across 8 bases. The V gene's germline CDR1 is DFQATT and CDR2 SNEGSKA (reference sequence). Losses at the gene ends were 6 bases for V and 4 bases for J; bases not matched to a gene: 5. This CDR3 is 13 amino acids long. The DNA for the CDR3 is TGCAGTGCCAGGGGGCCTTTATACAATGAGCAGTTCTTC. This sequence encodes CSARGPLYNEQFF.

This clonotype showed up many times. The chain couples TRBV4-2 to TRBJ2-7; 8 bases agree with TRBD1. The germline CDR1 and CDR2 sequences are LGHNA and YNFKEQ. V was pared by 1 base and J by 6 bases, with 2 bases of the junction left unmatched. CDR3 length: 13 amino acids. The CDR3 loop is CASSQADRGEQYF. For the CDR3, the DNA is TGTGCCAGCAGCCAAGCTGACAGGGGCGAGCAGTACTTC.

In this sample, this clonotype turned up once. A read error is possible here, since a much larger clone lies one base away. The J gene is TRBJ2-5, the V gene TRBV9; TRBD2 matches 10 bases. Per germline, CDR1 SGDLS and CDR2 YYNGEE. The CDR3 is 16 residues long. J lost 7 bases, V lost 0 bases, and 9 bases had no gene match. The CDR3 loop reads CASSVGGLARKGTQYF. Here the CDR3 DNA reads TGTGCCAGCAGCGTAGGGGGACTAGCGAGGAAAGGGACCCAGTACTTC.

This clonotype was counted ten times or more. The rearrangement links TRBV7-2 to TRBJ2-5, with 7 bases matching TRBD2. Trimming at V came to 5 bases and at J to 1 base, leaving 7 bases not matched to a gene. Germline CDR1 is SGHTA and CDR2 is FQGNSA. This CDR3 is built from 15 residues. This chain's CDR3 is CASSATLAAQETQYF. In DNA form, the CDR3 reads TGTGCCAGCAGCGCAACCCTAGCGGCCCAAGAGACCCAGTACTTC.

In this sample, this clonotype turned up many times. One end of the junction is discordant with germline, which a read error may explain. V and J are TRBV5-1 and TRBJ1-6; tentatively, D is TRBD1 (5 bases). The CDR3 covers 14 residues. Germline V gene sequence: CDR1 SGHRS, CDR2 YFSETQ. The CDR3 nucleotides are TGTGCCAGCAGCTTAGGGCAGGGCAATTCACCCCTCCACTTT. This codes for CASSLGQGNSPLHF.

The table lists this clonotype with many counts. This chain uses TRBV7-8 with TRBJ2-2; 7 bases match TRBD2. Per germline, CDR1 SGHVS and CDR2 FQNEAQ. Unmatched junction bases numbered 10, after V lost 5 bases and J lost 4 bases. This CDR3 comprises 16 residues. DNA for the CDR3: TGTGCCAGCAGCCGGACTAGTAGTACGGCCACCGGGGAGCTGTTTTTT. This sequence encodes CASSRTSSTATGELFF.

At least ten counts were recorded for this clonotype. A single base separates this from a much larger clone, so it may be a read error. V usage is TRBV12-3 or TRBV12-4 and J usage is TRBJ1-2; D possibly corresponds to TRBD1 (5 bases). V gave up 3 bases and J gave up 6 bases, with 17 bases separating them. This CDR3 comprises 15 residues. CDR3 bases: TGTGCCAGCAGTTTCGCCCTATTGACAGCCGATGGCTACACCTTC. Amino acid sequence: CASSFALLTADGYTF.

This clonotype was seen at least ten times. The V and J genes are TRBV30 and TRBJ2-1, with 10 bases matching TRBD2. Trimming cost V 0 bases and J 7 bases; bases outside gene matches: 6. This CDR3 contains 15 residues. Germline V lookup: CDR1 GTSNPN, CDR2 SVGIG (reference sequence). The CDR3 nucleotides read TGTGCCTGGAGTGTACGTAGCGGGAGGTGGAATGAGCAGTTCTTC. Translation: CAWSVRSGRWNEQFF.

This clonotype was detected ten times or more. CDR3 nucleotide sequence: TGTGCCAGCAGCTTAGCGGGACTGGAGCAGTTCTTC. Protein sequence: CASSLAGLEQFF. The chain is built from TRBV11-1 and TRBJ2-1; the D gene is possibly TRBD2 (6 bases). The germline gives CDR1 SGHAT, CDR2 FQDESV (reference sequence). The CDR3 extends over 12 amino acids. V was cut by 0 bases and J by 10 bases, with 7 bases left in between.

The table lists this clonotype with many counts. This chain connects TRBV7-9 to TRBJ2-1, with 8 bases that match TRBD2. CDR1 SEHNR and CDR2 FQNEAQ come from the germline V gene (reference sequence). Trimming took 5 bases from V and 5 from J; bases not matched to a gene: 8. The length of the CDR3 is 15 residues. The CDR3 here is CASSPRLAHDNEQFF. The CDR3 coding sequence is TGTGCCAGCAGCCCCCGACTAGCGCACGACAATGAGCAGTTCTTC.

This clonotype was seen repeatedly, ten times or more. The rearrangement links TRBV12-5 to TRBJ2-3, with no clear D. This CDR3 has 13 amino acids. Germline CDR1 and CDR2: LGHNT and FRNRAP. The V end lost 5 bases, the J end lost 6 bases, and 12 bases lay between the germline ends. In DNA, the CDR3 is TGTGCTAGTGGTAAGCTTTCTGTGGATACGCAGTATTTT. Translating gives CASGKLSVDTQYF.

Here the CDR3 reads CASSVPPGQNSNQPQHF. The CDR3, as DNA: TGTGCCAGCAGTGTACCACCGGGACAGAATAGCAATCAGCCCCAGCATTTT. J is TRBJ1-5 and V is TRBV6-1; 7 nucleotides align to TRBD1. Germline CDR1 is MNHNS and CDR2 is SASEGT. Trimming removed 4 bases from V and 0 bases from J; junction bases left unmatched: 9. CDR3 size: 17 residues.

Only a few counts were recorded for this clonotype. This rearrangement joins TRBV27 to TRBJ2-7; tentative D call: TRBD1 (5 bases). The V and J ends lost 8 bases and 4 bases respectively, with 15 bases between them. The CDR3 spans 13 residues. CDR1 and CDR2 from the germline V gene are MNHEY and SMNVEV (reference sequence). The CDR3, as DNA: TGTGCCAGCCAAAGCCGGACACCGTACGAGCAGTACTTC. Translated: CASQSRTPYEQYF.

The chain couples TRBV7-6 to TRBJ2-6; D remains unclear. Germline V gene lookup returns CDR1 SGHVS and CDR2 FNYEAQ. CDR3 length: 14 amino acids. Between the trimmed V and J ends, which lost 7 bases and 4 bases, there was a span of 11 bases. The CDR3 DNA reads as TGTGCCAGCACCAATCTGGCGGGGGCCAACGTCCTGACTTTC. Residues: CASTNLAGANVLTF.

The gene calls are TRBV12-3 or TRBV12-4 and TRBJ2-3, with D possibly matching TRBD1 (5 bases). The CDR3 contains 14 residues. With 6 bases removed from V and 4 bases from J, the gap between germline ends came to 14 bases. The CDR3 DNA reads TGTGCCAGCAGCCAAGGGGTTAGCTCAGATACGCAGTATTTT. Translating gives CASSQGVSSDTQYF.

The chain combines TRBV7-9 with TRBJ2-7, with D perhaps TRBD1 (5 bases). Germline V lookup: CDR1 SEHNR, CDR2 FQNEAQ (reference sequence). V was shortened by 10 bases and J by 5 bases, with 21 bases between the two germline ends. The length of the CDR3 is 14 residues. CDR3 region: CAIPTETVANEQYF. DNA for the CDR3: TGTGCCATCCCGACTGAGACAGTTGCAAACGAGCAGTACTTC.

This clonotype was found many times. The rearrangement uses TRBV20-1 and TRBJ2-1; 10 nucleotides line up with TRBD2. This CDR3 is built from 14 residues. Germline V lookup: CDR1 DFQATT, CDR2 SNEGSKA (reference sequence). The trim removed 5 bases at V and 2 bases at J, leaving 3 bases unmatched. Written as DNA, the CDR3 is TGCAGTGCTCGGACTAGCGGTCCCTACAATGAGCAGTTCTTC. This translates into CSARTSGPYNEQFF.

Turning to this clonotype: A read error may explain this, as a much larger clone is one base away. The J gene is TRBJ2-1, the V gene TRBV7-9, with D perhaps matching TRBD1 (6 bases). CDR1 and CDR2 from the germline V gene are SEHNR and FQNEAQ (reference sequence). V was shortened by 5 bases and J by 0 bases, with 11 bases between the two germline ends. The CDR3 runs to 15 residues. This chain's CDR3 is CASSLGAGSYNEQFF. Here the CDR3 DNA reads TGTGCCAGCAGCCTGGGGGCAGGCTCCTACAATGAGCAGTTCTTC. The variable domain in full, completed from reference TRBV7-9 and TRBJ2-1, reads DTGVSQNPRHKITKRGQNVTFRCDPISEHNRLYWYRQTLGQGPEFLTYFQNEAQLEKSRLLSDRFSAERPKGSFSTLEIQRTEQGDSAMYLCASSLGAGSYNEQFFGPGTRLTVL.

This clonotype has a count of ten or more. The V and J genes are TRBV6-6 and TRBJ1-5; D is possibly TRBD1 (5 bases). CDR1 is MNHNY, CDR2 SVGAGI, per germline (reference sequence). The ends were cut back, 2 bases at V and 3 bases at J, with 8 bases in the middle. The CDR3 loop spans 14 amino acids. The CDR3 loop is CASSYRDYNQPQHF. DNA for the CDR3: TGTGCCAGCAGTTACCGGGACTACAATCAGCCCCAGCATTTT.

This clonotype occurred a few times. This could be a read error, since a much larger clone is one nucleotide away. The conserved phenylalanine or tryptophan is not found at the CDR3 terminus, so this likely reflects a read error. The chain recombines TRBV7-2 with TRBJ2-7, with D tentatively TRBD2 (6 bases). This CDR3 has 14 amino acids. Germline-derived CDR1 and CDR2 are SGHTA and FQGNSA. V lost 2 bases and J lost 7, with 15 bases in between. The CDR3 DNA follows: TGTGCCAGCAGCTTATACGGGGGAGAGGGAGAGCAGTACCTC. Protein sequence: CASSLYGGEGEQYL.